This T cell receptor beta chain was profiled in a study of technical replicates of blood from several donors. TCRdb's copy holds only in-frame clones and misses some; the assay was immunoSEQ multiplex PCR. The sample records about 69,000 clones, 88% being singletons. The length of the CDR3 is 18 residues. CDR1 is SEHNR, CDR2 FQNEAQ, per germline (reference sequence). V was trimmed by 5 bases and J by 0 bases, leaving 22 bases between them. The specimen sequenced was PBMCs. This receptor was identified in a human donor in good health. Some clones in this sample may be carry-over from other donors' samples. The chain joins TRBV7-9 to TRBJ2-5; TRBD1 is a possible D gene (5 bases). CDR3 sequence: CASSPRFAWTPDQETQYF. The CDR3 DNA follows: TGTGCCAGCAGCCCCCGTTTTGCGTGGACACCGGACCAAGAGACCCAGTACTTC. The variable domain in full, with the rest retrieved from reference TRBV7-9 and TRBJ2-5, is DTGVSQNPRHKITKRGQNVTFRCDPISEHNRLYWYRQTLGQGPEFLTYFQNEAQLEKSRLLSDRFSAERPKGSFSTLEIQRTEQGDSAMYLCASSPRFAWTPDQETQYFGPGTRLLVL.